This TCR beta chain was identified in a study of T cell repertoires in cytomegalovirus infection. TCRdb used MiXCR to reprocess the reads, holding one entry per CDR3 protein. The sample yields about 180,000 distinct CDR3 sequences, about a sixth seen once. The V end was cut by 6 bases, the J end by 0 bases, with 6 bases between. Looked up from germline, CDR1 is MDHEN and CDR2 is SYDVKM. The CDR3 is made up of 13 amino acids. The V gene is TRBV28, the J gene TRBJ2-4; D is uncertain. Source material: CD8+ T cells from PBMCs. This sequence was found in a human donor in good health (CMV status not recorded). Some clones in this sample may be carry-over from other donors' samples. CDR3 sequence: CASRDLAKNIQYF. CDR3 nucleotide sequence: TGTGCCAGCAGGGATCTAGCCAAAAACATTCAGTACTTC. Full variable domain (remainder filled in from reference TRBV28 and TRBJ2-4): DVKVTQSSRYLVKRTGEKVFLECVQDMDHENMFWYRQDPGLGLRLIYFSYDVKMKEKGDIPEGYSVSREKKERFSLILESASTNQTSMYLCASRDLAKNIQYFGAGTRLSVL.